What follows are 20 T cell receptor beta chains derived from one specimen sequenced in a study of shared clonotypes between healthy human individuals. CD45RO-negative CD8 cells positively selected for CCR7 made up the naive population, which excluded terminally differentiated effector memory CD45RA+ cells. Profiling relied on immunoSEQ multiplex PCR, and the TCRdb table lists in-frame clones only, not all of them. The table lists roughly 590,000 clones, roughly 95% of them singletons. The sample comprised naive CD8+ T cells sorted from blood. The receptors were sampled from a woman in her twenties or thirties in good health.

This chain links TRBV6-5 with TRBJ1-5; the D gene is possibly TRBD1 (5 bases). The V end lost 7 bases, the J end lost 0 bases, and 10 bases lay between the germline ends. The CDR3 loop spans 14 amino acids. Germline CDR1 is MNHEY and CDR2 is SVGAGI. The CDR3 loop reads CASTGQYSNQPQHF. CDR3 nucleotide sequence: TGTGCCAGCACCGGACAATATAGCAATCAGCCCCAGCATTTT.

V gene TRBV11-2 combines with J gene TRBJ2-7, with D uncertain. This CDR3 has 12 residues. Germline V gene data show CDR1 as SGHAT and CDR2 as FQNNGV. The V and J ends lost 0 bases and 2 bases respectively, with 2 bases between them. The CDR3 coding sequence is TGTGCCAGCAGCTTAGATACCTACGAGCAGTACTTC. Its protein is CASSLDTYEQYF.

This chain connects TRBV27 to TRBJ2-5; D perhaps matches TRBD2 (6 bases). The DNA end is more similar to TRBJ2-7, so the J call may be wrong. The length of the CDR3 is 13 residues. The germline CDR1 and CDR2 sequences are MNHEY and SMNVEV (reference sequence). The CDR3 DNA reads TGTGCCAGCAGTTATATGGGAGGCTACGAGCAGTACTTC. Its translation: CASSYMGGYEQYF.

This chain joins TRBV4-1 and TRBJ2-4, with 8 nucleotides matching TRBD2. Trimming removed 0 bases from V and 11 bases from J; junction bases left unmatched: 12. Germline lookup yields CDR1 MGHRA and CDR2 YSYEKL. The CDR3 length is 16 residues. This CDR3 reads CASSQEEREILEFQYF. In DNA form, the CDR3 reads TGCGCCAGCAGCCAAGAGGAGCGGGAGATTCTAGAGTTTCAGTACTTC.

The V call is TRBV2, the J call TRBJ1-5; D is perhaps TRBD1 (6 bases). Trimming cost V 5 bases and J 0 bases, with 17 bases left between them. The germline CDR1 and CDR2 sequences are SNHLY and FYNNEI. This CDR3 has 17 residues. The CDR3, as DNA: TGTGCCAGCAGTTTCCACCCAGGGGCGAGTAGCAATCAGCCCCAGCATTTT. Protein: CASSFHPGASSNQPQHF.

The rearrangement links TRBV29-1 to TRBJ2-7, with D perhaps matching TRBD2 (5 bases). V lost 3 bases to trimming and J lost 9 bases, with 12 bases between them. Looked up from germline, CDR1 is SQVTM and CDR2 is ANQGSEA. The CDR3 covers 11 residues. CDR3 residues: CSVEDREGQYF. The CDR3 DNA reads TGCAGCGTTGAGGACCGCGAGGGGCAGTACTTC.

The chain combines TRBV7-8 with TRBJ2-7, with 9 bases fitting TRBD1. Trimming removed 5 bases from V and 3 bases from J; junction bases left unmatched: 8. This CDR3 has 15 residues. CDR1 and CDR2 (germline): SGHVS, FQNEAQ. CDR3 sequence reads: CASSAWTGEIYEQYF. In DNA form, the CDR3 reads TGTGCCAGCAGCGCCTGGACAGGGGAGATCTACGAGCAGTACTTC.

This chain joins TRBV28 and TRBJ1-4, with D possibly being TRBD1 (5 bases). V was trimmed by 5 bases and J by 4 bases, leaving 11 bases between them. There are 14 residues in the CDR3. Germline lookup yields CDR1 MDHEN and CDR2 SYDVKM. CDR3 region: CASSLGRDNEKLFF. The CDR3, as DNA: TGTGCCAGCAGTCTAGGCAGGGATAATGAAAAACTGTTTTTT. The whole variable domain, filled in from reference TRBV28 and TRBJ1-4, reads DVKVTQSSRYLVKRTGEKVFLECVQDMDHENMFWYRQDPGLGLRLIYFSYDVKMKEKGDIPEGYSVSREKKERFSLILESASTNQTSMYLCASSLGRDNEKLFFGSGTQLSVL.

This chain joins TRBV9 and TRBJ2-2; D gene unclear. This CDR3 is built from 15 residues. Germline CDR1 and CDR2: SGDLS and YYNGEE. The germline V and J ends were trimmed by 3 bases and 2 bases, with 11 bases remaining between them. The CDR3, as DNA: TGTGCCAGCAGCGCGTTACGCGGAAACACCGGGGAGCTGTTTTTT. Translated: CASSALRGNTGELFF.

This chain links TRBV6-5 with TRBJ1-5; the D gene is possibly TRBD1 (5 bases). Per the germline V gene, CDR1 is MNHEY and CDR2 is SVGAGI. The CDR3 spans 15 residues. V gave up 0 bases and J gave up 3 bases, with 9 bases separating them. This CDR3 reads CASSYSIGDNQPQHF. DNA of the CDR3: TGTGCCAGCAGTTACTCGATAGGGGACAATCAGCCCCAGCATTTT.

The chain recombines TRBV28 with TRBJ1-5; 7 bases agree with TRBD1. Germline V gives CDR1 MDHEN, CDR2 SYDVKM. The CDR3 is made up of 15 amino acids. Losses at the gene ends were 5 bases for V and 4 bases for J; bases not matched to a gene: 8. The CDR3 here is CASSVTGLENQPQHF. Written as DNA, the CDR3 is TGTGCCAGCAGTGTGACAGGGCTAGAAAATCAGCCCCAGCATTTT.

The chain combines TRBV27 with TRBJ2-5; D is possibly TRBD2 (6 bases). CDR3 length equals 15 residues. Germline-derived CDR1 and CDR2 are MNHEY and SMNVEV (reference sequence). Trimming pared 3 bases from V and 4 bases from J, leaving 15 bases between. CDR3 loop: CASSLTSSWGETQYF. The CDR3 DNA sequence: TGTGCCAGCAGTTTGACTAGTAGTTGGGGAGAGACCCAGTACTTC.

The chain couples TRBV19 to TRBJ2-7; 7 positions match TRBD2. J gave up 2 bases and V 0 bases, and 7 bases lay outside the gene matches. CDR3 length: 16 amino acids. Germline V lookup: CDR1 LNHDA, CDR2 SQIVND (reference sequence). The CDR3 region is CASSIDGGTLTYEQYF. The CDR3 DNA reads as TGTGCCAGTAGTATAGACGGGGGGACTCTGACCTACGAGCAGTACTTC.

The genes are TRBV19 and TRBJ2-5; D possibly matches TRBD1 or TRBD2 (5 bases each). The end of the DNA aligns better with TRBJ2-7, so the J call may be wrong. The CDR3 covers 15 residues. Germline CDR1 is LNHDA and CDR2 is SQIVND (reference sequence). CDR3 nucleotides: TGTGCCAGTAGTATCTGGGACGGAGAACCCTACGAGCAGTACTTC. Translated: CASSIWDGEPYEQYF.

The chain has TRBV28 and TRBJ2-7; 13 bases map to TRBD2. V lost 7 bases and J lost 3; bases outside the gene matches: 12. This CDR3 has 17 amino acids. Germline V CDR1 and CDR2: MDHEN, SYDVKM. The CDR3 loop is CASTRFGTSGALYEQYF. CDR3 DNA sequence: TGTGCCAGCACTCGGTTCGGGACTAGCGGGGCACTCTACGAGCAGTACTTC.

About this clone itself: Sequence at one end of the junction differs from germline and may be a read error. The rearrangement joins TRBV20-1 to TRBJ2-3, with a tentative D call TRBD2 (5 bases). CDR1 is DFQATT, CDR2 SNEGSKA, per germline (reference sequence). This CDR3 contains 11 residues. CDR3 amino acids: CSGRGPDTQYF. CDR3 bases: TGCAGTGGTAGAGGGCCAGATACGCAGTATTTT.

The chain employs TRBV11-2 and TRBJ2-2; TRBD2 is a possible D gene (5 bases). The CDR3 spans 14 residues. CDR1 and CDR2 from the germline V gene are SGHAT and FQNNGV. Trimming stripped 5 bases from V and 5 bases from J, with 12 bases between. CDR3 sequence reads: CASSRPGRTGELFF. The CDR3 DNA is TGTGCCAGCAGCCGACCGGGGAGAACCGGGGAGCTGTTTTTT.

This chain connects TRBV5-6 to TRBJ2-1; a weak D match, TRBD2 (6 bases). Germline loops: CDR1 SGHDT, CDR2 YYEEEE. V lost 4 bases and J 8 bases, leaving 10 bases between the germline ends. This CDR3 has 12 residues. CDR3 residues: CASSPTSDEQFF. In DNA form, the CDR3 reads TGTGCCAGCAGCCCGACTAGTGATGAGCAGTTCTTC.

This sequence joins TRBV15 and TRBJ2-5; tentative D call: TRBD2 (5 bases). Germline-derived CDR1 and CDR2 are LNHNV and YYDKDF (reference sequence). Trimming removed 3 bases at V and 5 bases at J, with 13 bases between. The CDR3 is 14 residues long. In DNA, the CDR3 is TGTGCCACCAGCAGTTCGGGGTCCTTCGAGACCCAGTACTTC. Protein product: CATSSSGSFETQYF.

This chain links TRBV2 with TRBJ2-7; D assignment may be TRBD1 or TRBD2 (5 bases each). The CDR3 spans 15 residues. The V end lost 6 bases, the J end lost 3 bases, and 18 bases lay between the germline ends. CDR1 SNHLY and CDR2 FYNNEI come from the germline V gene. As DNA, the CDR3 is TGTGCCAGCAGGGATAAGATAAGAGGGGTCTACGAGCAGTACTTC. The encoded protein is CASRDKIRGVYEQYF.